This T cell receptor beta chain originates from a study of T cells expressing NK-cell markers (dated by TCRdb to 2018 to 2020). Concerning the study at large: Three sorted T-cell subsets (CD3+CD56+NKG2C+, CD3+CD56+NKG2C- and CD3+CD56-NKG2C+) from seven to nine donors had their TCR beta-chain repertoires profiled. The eight sequenced donors were randomly selected healthy volunteers, three men and five women. Of the eight sequenced donors, seven were found to be HCMV-seropositive and one was found to be HCMV-seronegative. Libraries were sequenced as 2 x 150 bp reads on Illumina HiSeq 2000/2500, MiSeq or NextSeq.

Reading from cysteine to phenylalanine, the CDR3 counts 14 amino acids. DNA is not recorded here. CDR1 and CDR2 are drawn from the germline V gene: SGHRS, YFSETQ. TCRdb records Illumina HiSeq 2000 as the sequencer. TCR beta cDNA libraries were prepared using 5'RACE template switching, which introduced a universal primer site and unique molecular identifiers. Synthesis of cDNA was primed from the TCR beta constant segment and was followed by two consecutive PCR amplification steps. On the study's bioinformatics: MIGEC handled demultiplexing of the reads and grouping by UMI, while MiTCR was used to assemble and quantify clonotypes. Only TCR cDNA sequences supported by at least two reads were kept to exclude erroneous sequences. The tcR package was used for downstream repertoire analysis, and clonotypes were matched across fractions by CDR3 nucleotide sequence plus V segment. VDJmatch was used to annotate antigen specificity against VDJdb, with one amino acid substitution in CDR3 permitted. Once TCRdb had reprocessed the reads, it stored one entry per CDR3 protein sequence and supplied no DNA. TCRdb, not the authors, supplied the V and J calls. This sample's listing comprises 200,000 to 300,000 distinct CDR3 sequences. The biggest ten clones account for 4.2% of the sample.

A commercial ELISA kit detecting HCMV-specific IgG in serum was used to determine HCMV serostatus. Ficoll density gradient centrifugation was used to isolate peripheral blood mononuclear cells from blood. The paper's findings and limits, for the study overall: In several donors, the dominant CD3+CD56+NKG2C+ clonotypes ranked among the top 10 CD8+ clonotypes, making up roughly 1.0-8% of CD8+ T cells. It remained unclear whether the expanded NKG2C-expressing T cell clones were specific for HCMV antigens. Those dominant clonotypes were again the most abundant among CD3+CD56-NKG2C+ cells in a handful of donors, at roughly 28.3-60.1%.

Details on this clonotype: The antigen it recognizes is unknown.

This clonotype was obtained from a woman between 18 and 70 years old in good health. The chain is encoded by TRBV5-1 joined to TRBJ2-5; TCRdb returns TRBD1, unconfirmable since there is no DNA. The sample taken for sequencing was blood T cells: a sorted CD56 or NKG2C T cell subset, CD4+ or CD8+ T cells, or bulk PBMC T cells (not recorded which). The CDR3 sequence is CASSNRGRQETQYF.